This paragraph reports one T cell receptor beta chain. Antigen unknown. This sample stems from a study of T cell responses to AZD1222 COVID-19 vaccine. Measured with immunoSEQ multiplex PCR; TCRdb has only the in-frame clones, and not every one. In the table there are 130,000 to 150,000 clones, just over 90% of which are singletons. Germline V lookup: CDR1 SGHRS, CDR2 YFSETQ. Between the trimmed V and J ends, which lost 2 bases and 0 bases, there was a span of 9 bases. The CDR3 runs 15 residues. Study-level results: Repertoires were sampled only after the peak T cell response. Donors were largely white British and mainly female; clonal diversity was possibly underestimated.

The specimen was peripheral blood, collected on day 0 of AZD1222 vaccination. This receptor was taken from an adult in good health. This chain connects TRBV5-1 to TRBJ2-1; D uncertain. In DNA form, the CDR3 reads TGCGCCAGCAGCTTAAGCGAACTCTCCTACAATGAGCAGTTCTTC. Its protein product is CASSLSELSYNEQFF. Based on the CDR3 plus reference TRBV5-1 and TRBJ2-1, the full variable domain is KAGVTQTPRYLIKTRGQQVTLSCSPISGHRSVSWYQQTPGQGLQFLFEYFSETQRNKGNFPGRFSGRQFSNSRSEMNVSTLELGDSALYLCASSLSELSYNEQFFGPGTRLTVL.